These 20 T cell receptor beta chains were sequenced from one sample in a study of cytomegalovirus exposure and HLA in healthy donors. Primers: 60 Vbeta forward and 13 Jbeta reverse. The table came from immunoSEQ multiplex PCR; TCRdb's copy has only in-frame clones and leaves some out. Here the sample spans 120,000 or so clones, roughly 77% being singletons. Material: PBMCs. These receptors all stem from a man younger than 30 in good health and CMV-seronegative.

The V call is TRBV25-1, the J call TRBJ2-7; TRBD1 agrees at 8 bases. This CDR3 contains 15 residues. Trimming at V came to 1 base and at J to 2 bases, leaving 4 bases not matched to a gene. Germline CDR1 and CDR2: MGHDK and SYGVNS. The CDR3 sequence: CASSESGQGTYEQYF. The CDR3 DNA follows: TGTGCCAGCAGTGAATCAGGACAGGGAACCTACGAGCAGTACTTC.

This chain's CDR3 is CASSQGGDYGYTF. The CDR3 DNA is TGCGCCAGCAGCCAGGGGGGTGATTATGGCTACACCTTC. The chain carries TRBV4-3 and TRBJ1-2; D is possibly TRBD1 (5 bases). V was cut by 3 bases and J by 5 bases, with 10 bases left in between. CDR3 length equals 13 residues. CDR1 and CDR2 from the germline V gene are LGHNA and YSLEER.

The DNA of the CDR3 is TGTGCCAGCAGCTCTGAATGGAGCTCCTACAATGAGCAGTTCTTC. Translation gives CASSSEWSSYNEQFF. The gene calls are TRBV7-7 and TRBJ2-1; D is ambiguous. Trimming cost V 4 bases and J 0 bases, with 10 bases left between them. Germline V lookup: CDR1 SSHAT, CDR2 FNYEAQ (reference sequence). The length of the CDR3 is 15 residues.

The chain recombines TRBV5-6 with TRBJ2-5; possible D gene TRBD2, 6 bases. The V end was cut by 0 bases, the J end by 3 bases, with 9 bases between. The CDR3 is 14 amino acids. Per the germline V gene, CDR1 is SGHDT and CDR2 is YYEEEE. The CDR3 DNA reads as TGTGCCAGCAGCTTGGTTCCGGGGGAAGAGACCCAGTACTTC. It codes for CASSLVPGEETQYF.

J is TRBJ1-1 and V is TRBV6-5; 7 bases align to TRBD1. The CDR3 has 14 residues. Per the germline V gene, CDR1 is MNHEY and CDR2 is SVGAGI. Trimming cost V 4 bases and J 3 bases; bases outside gene matches: 5. The CDR3 region is CASSSPTGYTEAFF. DNA for the CDR3: TGTGCCAGCAGTTCACCGACAGGGTACACTGAAGCTTTCTTT.

This clone showed up just once. This chain joins TRBV5-5 and TRBJ1-1; D gene ambiguous. From germline, CDR1 is SGHKS and CDR2 YYEKEE (reference sequence). Between the trimmed V and J ends, which lost 6 bases and 1 base, there was a span of 22 bases. This CDR3 spans 17 amino acids. The DNA of the CDR3 is TGTGCCAGCACTAAGGCCCCTAGGGAGGGCTCGAACACTGAAGCTTTCTTT. Amino acids: CASTKAPREGSNTEAFF.

The chain uses TRBV25-1 and TRBJ1-2, with 7 bases identical to TRBD1. The CDR3 length is 13 residues. In germline, CDR1 is MGHDK, CDR2 SYGVNS. Trimming cost V 8 bases and J 11 bases; bases outside gene matches: 14. The CDR3 spells CASSTGTPMRYTF. Here the CDR3 DNA reads TGTGCCAGCTCGACAGGGACGCCTATGCGGTACACCTTC.

This sequence joins TRBV18 and TRBJ1-1, with D possibly being TRBD1 (5 bases). V lost 1 base to trimming and J lost 4 bases, with 10 bases between them. CDR1 KGHSH and CDR2 LQKENI come from the germline V gene. CDR3 length equals 14 residues. CDR3 loop: CASSPQEGVTEAFF. CDR3 nucleotides: TGTGCCAGCTCACCACAGGAAGGGGTCACTGAAGCTTTCTTT.

This chain joins TRBV5-1 and TRBJ2-1, with TRBD1 as a possible D gene (6 bases). Germline values: CDR1 SGHRS, CDR2 YFSETQ. The CDR3 has 15 residues. V lost 4 bases, J lost 0 bases, and 11 bases lay in between. The CDR3 bases are TGCGCCAGCAGCCCACAGGGAGACTCCTACAATGAGCAGTTCTTC. It encodes CASSPQGDSYNEQFF.

This clone was recorded once. The chain couples TRBV19 to TRBJ2-3; 7 bases agree with TRBD1. This CDR3 contains 15 residues. Germline CDR1 reads LNHDA; CDR2 reads SQIVND (reference sequence). Trimming at V came to 1 base and at J to 0 bases, leaving 1 base not matched to a gene. The CDR3 loop reads CASSIGQGSTDTQYF. DNA for the CDR3: TGTGCCAGTAGTATAGGACAGGGAAGCACAGATACGCAGTATTTT.

The V and J genes are TRBV16 and TRBJ2-1; D uncertain. There are 13 residues in the CDR3. The germline V gene encodes CDR1 KGHSY and CDR2 FQNENV. Between the trimmed V and J ends, which lost 0 bases and 10 bases, there was a span of 10 bases. The CDR3: CASSQSLLVEQFF. The CDR3 nucleotides read TGTGCCAGCAGCCAATCCCTCCTAGTCGAGCAGTTCTTC.

The sample holds one count of this clone. The rearrangement links TRBV19 to TRBJ1-1, with 7 positions matching TRBD1. This CDR3 region has 16 residues. V lost 6 bases to trimming and J lost 4 bases; unmatched junction nucleotides: 14. In germline, CDR1 is LNHDA, CDR2 SQIVND (reference sequence). The CDR3 loop is CASSRGQVSRSTEAFF. Here the CDR3 DNA reads TGTGCCAGTAGCCGTGGACAGGTCTCACGTAGCACTGAAGCTTTCTTT.

V is TRBV5-1 and J is TRBJ1-1; D uncertain. The ends were cut back, 1 base at V and 5 bases at J, with 9 bases in the middle. The CDR3 is 13 amino acids. Germline assignment: CDR1 SGHRS and CDR2 YFSETQ. CDR3 nucleotide sequence: TGCGCCAGCAGCTTGTCTGCGGGGACTGAAGCTTTCTTT. Encoded protein: CASSLSAGTEAFF. Full variable domain (outside the CDR3, taken from reference TRBV5-1 and TRBJ1-1): KAGVTQTPRYLIKTRGQQVTLSCSPISGHRSVSWYQQTPGQGLQFLFEYFSETQRNKGNFPGRFSGRQFSNSRSEMNVSTLELGDSALYLCASSLSAGTEAFFGQGTRLTVV.

This clone has only one observation. The rearrangement joins TRBV7-6 to TRBJ1-4; 10 bases map to TRBD1. This CDR3 comprises 15 residues. Germline trimming cut 4 bases from V and 8 bases from J; bases unmatched to any gene: 7. Germline lookup yields CDR1 SGHVS and CDR2 FNYEAQ. The CDR3 here is CASSSPGTGEEKLFF. The DNA of the CDR3 is TGTGCCAGCAGCTCCCCCGGGACAGGGGAGGAAAAACTGTTTTTT.

The chain couples TRBV6-5 to TRBJ2-3, with TRBD1 as a possible D gene (7 bases). The V gene's germline CDR1 is MNHEY and CDR2 SVGAGI. V lost 2 bases, J lost 6 bases, and 15 bases lay in between. The CDR3 has 15 amino acids. CDR3 nucleotides: TGTGCCAGCAGTTACGCAGGGGGGCACACGGATACGCAGTATTTT. Translating it yields CASSYAGGHTDTQYF.

V gene TRBV9 combines with J gene TRBJ2-7, with 7 bases aligning to TRBD1. Germline V gene data show CDR1 as SGDLS and CDR2 as YYNGEE. The CDR3 covers 14 residues. Trimming removed 4 bases from V and 4 bases from J; junction bases left unmatched: 8. CDR3 nucleotide sequence: TGTGCCAGCAGCCCTGAAGGGGGCGCGTACGAGCAGTACTTC. It codes for CASSPEGGAYEQYF.

A note on this clone: Its ends do not fully match the called genes, so a read error is possible. The chain uses TRBV7-9 and TRBJ1-5; no clear D gene. This CDR3 has 13 amino acids. Germline lookup yields CDR1 SEHNR and CDR2 FQNEAQ (reference sequence). The CDR3 region has the DNA TGTTCCAGCAGCTTAACGGAGGGCCAGCCCCAGCATTTT. The encoded protein is CSSSLTEGQPQHF.

V and J are TRBV7-8 and TRBJ1-5; TRBD1 might be the D (6 bases). This CDR3 has 17 amino acids. Trimming removed 1 base from V and 2 bases from J, with 15 bases in between. Germline CDR1 reads SGHVS; CDR2 reads FQNEAQ. CDR3 protein: CASSLDGGAYGNQPQHF. The CDR3 DNA is TGTGCCAGCAGCTTAGATGGGGGGGCCTATGGCAATCAGCCCCAGCATTTT.

This chain uses TRBV7-7 with TRBJ1-1, with 10 nucleotides matching TRBD1. The CDR3 runs to 14 residues. Per germline, CDR1 SSHAT and CDR2 FNYEAQ (reference sequence). Trimming cost V 5 bases and J 11 bases; bases outside gene matches: 11. The CDR3 DNA sequence: TGTGCCAGCAGCCCCCTGACAGGGGGCGCCTCTGCTTTCTTT. Its protein product is CASSPLTGGASAFF.

The CDR3 bases are TGTGCCACCAGCAGAGATCGGCCAGCTCGGGGGACCCAGTACTTC. This gives the protein CATSRDRPARGTQYF. The chain recombines TRBV15 with TRBJ2-5, with D perhaps TRBD2 (5 bases). In germline, CDR1 is LNHNV, CDR2 YYDKDF (reference sequence). Between the trimmed V and J ends, which lost 0 bases and 7 bases, there was a span of 15 bases. The CDR3 extends over 15 amino acids.